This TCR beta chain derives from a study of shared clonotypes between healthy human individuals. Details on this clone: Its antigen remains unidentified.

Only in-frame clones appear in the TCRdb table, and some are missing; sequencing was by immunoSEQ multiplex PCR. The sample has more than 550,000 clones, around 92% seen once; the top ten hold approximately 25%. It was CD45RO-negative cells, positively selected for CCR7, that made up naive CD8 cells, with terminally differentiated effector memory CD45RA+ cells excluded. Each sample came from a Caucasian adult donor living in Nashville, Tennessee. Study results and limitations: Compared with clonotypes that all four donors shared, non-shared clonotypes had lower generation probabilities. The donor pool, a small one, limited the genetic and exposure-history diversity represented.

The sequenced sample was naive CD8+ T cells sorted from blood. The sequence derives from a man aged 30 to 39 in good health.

As DNA, the CDR3 is TGTGCCAGCAGCGACAGGTTTAATGAAAAACTGTTTTTT. It codes for CASSDRFNEKLFF. The gene calls are TRBV2 and TRBJ1-4; maybe TRBD1 (6 bases). The length of the CDR3 is 13 residues. V was clipped by 6 bases and J by 4 bases, with 9 bases between them. CDR1 SNHLY and CDR2 FYNNEI come from the germline V gene.